Sequencing of this T cell receptor (beta chain) was carried out in a study of regulatory T cells in long-lasting Graves disease. For the study at large: Over 5 years of antithyroid drugs plus positive TSH receptor antibodies defined persistent Graves' disease. Study findings and constraints: Persistent disease samples used TRBV28, TRBJ1-2 and TRBJ2-5 preferentially. Relative to new patients (roughly 970), persistent patients exhibited greater sharing of public clonotypes (over 2,500).

In building TCR beta libraries, iRepertoire HTBI primers were used together with Arm-PCR of CDR3 regions. TCRdb used MiXCR to reprocess the multiplex PCR reads, holding one entry per CDR3 protein. Here the sample spans roughly 400,000 distinct CDR3 sequences, roughly 21% being singletons. Time point defined: persistent/refractory GD, antithyroid drugs over 5 years with positive TRAb. Making the TCR library involved RNA that had been extracted from PBMCs. This CDR3 spans 14 amino acids. V gave up 8 bases and J gave up 7 bases; unmatched junction bases: 11. The germline gives CDR1 MDHEN, CDR2 SYDVKM. This clonotype was counted at least ten times. Its antigen is unidentified.

This chain uses TRBV28 with TRBJ2-7, with 10 bases matching TRBD1. The origin of this receptor is a female donor with Graves disease. The material sequenced was peripheral blood mononuclear cells (PBMCs), taken when the disease was refractory, from a patient treated with antithyroid drugs. The CDR3: CASQGQGGLREQYF. The CDR3 bases are TGTGCCAGCCAAGGACAGGGGGGCTTGAGGGAGCAGTACTTC.